Below, 22 T cell receptor beta chains from the same sample are listed, as sequenced in a study of spatial heterogeneity in lung cancer. Study results and limitations: The number of expanded tumor alpha and beta chains correlated with mutation number.

For these receptors, no antigen is known. TCRdb redid the calling of the 5' RACE reads with MiXCR, one entry per CDR3 protein. The table lists more than 2,000 distinct CDR3 sequences, more than 2% of them singletons. Specified time point: sample taken at primary tumor resection. The starting material was lung tumor tissue, obtained at surgery. The receptors shown here come from a male donor with early-stage non-small cell lung cancer.

In its sample, this clonotype ranks as medium-sized. This chain joins TRBV7-9 and TRBJ1-2, with unresolved D. CDR1 and CDR2 from the germline V gene are SEHNR and FQNEAQ (reference sequence). The CDR3 has 12 amino acids. Trimming cost V 1 base and J 8 bases, with 8 bases left between them. The CDR3 region is CASSLEGNGYTF. DNA of the CDR3: TGTGCCAGCAGCTTAGAAGGGAACGGCTACACCTTC.

Relative to its sample, this clonotype is large. The CDR3 DNA reads TGTGCCAGCAGCCCCAGGGGAGGGTCCAGCGGGAGTAGCTACAATGAGCAGTTCTTC. Encoded protein: CASSPRGGSSGSSYNEQFF. The chain uses TRBV7-2 and TRBJ2-1, with 8 bases matching TRBD2. The ends lost 5 bases at V and 3 bases at J; junction bases unmatched: 18. The germline CDR1 and CDR2 sequences are SGHTA and FQGNSA. The CDR3 is 19 amino acids. Together with reference TRBV7-2 and TRBJ2-1, the CDR3 gives the full variable domain: GAGVSQSPSNKVTEKGKDVELRCDPISGHTALYWYRQSLGQGLEFLIYFQGNSAPDKSGLPSDRFSAERTGGSVSTLTIQRTQQEDSAVYLCASSPRGGSSGSSYNEQFFGPGTRLTVL.

In its sample, this clonotype ranks as medium-sized (0.01 to 0.1%). V gene TRBV29-1 combines with J gene TRBJ2-3, with TRBD2 matching over 7 bases. CDR3 length: 14 amino acids. With 4 bases clipped from V and 1 base from J, the junction kept 5 bases outside the gene matches. CDR1 and CDR2 (germline): SQVTM, ANQGSEA. The CDR3 coding sequence is TGCAGCGTTGGGGGAAGCGGGGGCACAGATACGCAGTATTTT. Its protein is CSVGGSGGTDTQYF.

This clonotype counts as medium-sized. The chain recombines TRBV6-1 with TRBJ1-5; TRBD1 matches 8 bases. After removal of 5 bases from V and 3 bases from J, the junction contained 9 bases not matched to a gene. The germline V gene encodes CDR1 MNHNS and CDR2 SASEGT. The CDR3 spans 16 residues. CDR3 bases: TGTGCCAGCAGTCCCGCCGGGACAGGCTACAATCAGCCCCAGCATTTT. Translated: CASSPAGTGYNQPQHF.

By its share, this clonotype is medium-sized. The chain employs TRBV7-9 and TRBJ1-4; D is unresolved. This CDR3 contains 12 residues. The ends were cut back, 5 bases at V and 8 bases at J, with 9 bases in the middle. CDR1 SEHNR and CDR2 FQNEAQ come from the germline V gene (reference sequence). The CDR3 DNA follows: TGTGCCAGCAGCCCTCGTCAGGAAAAACTGTTTTTT. This encodes CASSPRQEKLFF.

In its sample, this clonotype is medium-sized. The gene calls are TRBV6-1 and TRBJ1-4, with D uncertain. This CDR3 is built from 14 residues. Trimming shortened V by 5 bases and J by 6 bases, and 13 bases separated the two germline ends. The germline CDR1 and CDR2 sequences are MNHNS and SASEGT. Written as DNA, the CDR3 is TGTGCCAGCAGTCGGCGGGCCGGGGATGAAAAACTGTTTTTT. Protein: CASSRRAGDEKLFF.

In this sample, this clonotype is large. This chain connects TRBV12-3 or TRBV12-4 to TRBJ2-1, with 8 bases fitting TRBD2. The CDR3 totals 16 residues. With 6 bases clipped from V and 7 bases from J, the junction kept 14 bases outside the gene matches. In nucleotides, the CDR3 is TGTGCCAGCAGCCAGATAGGCGGGACTAGAGTAAATGAGCAGTTCTTC. Its protein is CASSQIGGTRVNEQFF.

This clonotype is judged medium-sized (0.01 to 0.1%). The chain couples TRBV11-2 to TRBJ2-1; possibly TRBD2 for D (5 bases). CDR1 is SGHAT and CDR2 is FQNNGV in the germline V gene. Trimming removed 5 bases at V and 4 bases at J, with 12 bases between. The CDR3 is 14 amino acids. CDR3 in amino acids: CASSREGRYNEQFF. The CDR3 DNA is TGTGCCAGCAGCCGAGAGGGCAGATACAATGAGCAGTTCTTC. Complete variable domain (other parts from reference TRBV11-2 and TRBJ2-1): EAGVAQSPRYKIIEKRQSVAFWCNPISGHATLYWYQQILGQGPKLLIQFQNNGVVDDSQLPKDRFSAERLKGVDSTLKIQPAKLEDSAVYLCASSREGRYNEQFFGPGTRLTVL.

By its share, this clonotype is medium-sized (0.01 to 0.1%). The gene calls are TRBV7-9 and TRBJ1-2; D remains ambiguous. The germline V gene has CDR1 SEHNR and CDR2 FQNEAQ (reference sequence). V was shortened by 1 base and J by 8 bases, with 8 bases between the two germline ends. The CDR3 is 12 residues long. The chain's CDR3 is CASSLGKEGYTF. CDR3 DNA sequence: TGTGCCAGCAGCTTAGGGAAGGAGGGCTACACCTTC.

This clonotype is labeled medium-sized (0.01 to 0.1%). The V and J genes are TRBV13 and TRBJ1-2; TRBD1 agrees at 8 bases. V lost 5 bases and J lost 3; bases outside the gene matches: 17. Looked up from germline, CDR1 is PRHDT and CDR2 is FYEKMQ (reference sequence). This CDR3 spans 18 amino acids. The CDR3 DNA follows: TGTGCCAGCAGCACGGACAGGGTGAGGAAGCGGTTTGACTATGGCTACACCTTC. Its translation: CASSTDRVRKRFDYGYTF.

About this clonotype itself: The junction differs from germline at one of its ends, possibly a read error. The rearrangement uses TRBV20-1 and TRBJ1-2; 9 bases map to TRBD1. There are 14 residues in the CDR3. Germline loops: CDR1 DFQATT, CDR2 SNEGSKA (reference sequence). CDR3 DNA: TGCAGTGCCCAGGACAGGGGCACATGGTGTGGCTACACCTTT. Its translation is CSAQDRGTWCGYTF.

By frequency in the sample, this clonotype is medium-sized. The V call is TRBV20-1, the J call TRBJ2-7; weak D call: TRBD1 (6 bases). V gave up 5 bases and J gave up 5 bases, with 16 bases separating them. This CDR3 is built from 13 residues. Per the germline V gene, CDR1 is DFQATT and CDR2 is SNEGSKA (reference sequence). CDR3 nucleotides: TGCAGTGCTCCTGGGGCAGGGGCGAACGAGCAGTACTTC. Residues: CSAPGAGANEQYF.

This clonotype ranks as medium-sized. The V gene is TRBV15, the J gene TRBJ2-5; D perhaps matches TRBD2 (6 bases). The CDR3 length is 15 residues. Deletions cut 2 bases from V and 6 bases from J, with 16 bases between. Germline V lookup: CDR1 LNHNV, CDR2 YYDKDF (reference sequence). The CDR3 sequence is CATSRNRLEGQTQYF. The CDR3, as DNA: TGTGCCACCAGCAGAAACCGACTAGAAGGACAGACCCAGTACTTC.

In its sample, this clonotype is medium-sized (0.01 to 0.1%). The DNA for the CDR3 is TGTGCCAGCAGTCCTGATGATTTCCTTAGCAATCAGCCCCAGCATTTT. The encoded protein is CASSPDDFLSNQPQHF. The chain uses TRBV12-3 or TRBV12-4 and TRBJ1-5; unclear D gene. The CDR3 totals 16 residues. Trimming took off 5 bases at V and 0 bases at J, with 14 bases between the two ends.

This clonotype is classed as medium-sized. The chain uses TRBV3-1 and TRBJ2-7, with no clear D. With 1 base removed from V and 8 bases from J, the gap between germline ends came to 6 bases. CDR1 LGHDT and CDR2 YNNKEL come from the germline V gene (reference sequence). The CDR3 is 11 amino acids. CDR3 DNA: TGTGCCAGCAGCCAAGCCTCGAAGCAGTACTTC. Translation: CASSQASKQYF.

By frequency in the sample, this clonotype is medium-sized. The CDR3 DNA reads TGCAGTGGGGTCCCCGGGACAGGGGGCTACGAGCAGTACTTC. Protein sequence: CSGVPGTGGYEQYF. The genes are TRBV20-1 and TRBJ2-7, with 11 bases that match TRBD1. CDR3 length: 14 amino acids. In germline, CDR1 is DFQATT, CDR2 SNEGSKA (reference sequence). With V trimmed by 7 bases and J by 3 bases, 8 bases remained unmatched.

Judged by abundance, this clonotype is medium-sized. The chain employs TRBV5-1 and TRBJ2-7, with D uncertain. V shed 0 bases and J shed 3 bases, with 10 bases lying between them. The germline CDR1 and CDR2 sequences are SGHRS and YFSETQ. The CDR3 is 14 amino acids. This chain's CDR3 is CASSLGVDFYEQYF. The CDR3 DNA reads TGCGCCAGCAGCTTGGGAGTAGATTTCTACGAGCAGTACTTC.

By frequency in the sample, this clonotype is medium-sized. This rearrangement joins TRBV24-1 to TRBJ2-3, with 9 positions matching TRBD2. CDR1 KGHDR and CDR2 SFDVKD come from the germline V gene. The V and J ends lost 3 bases and 3 bases, in that order; junction bases with no gene match: 6. The CDR3 sequence is 16 residues long. Here the CDR3 DNA reads TGTGCCACCAGTGATCCGCTAGCGGGAAAGACAGATACGCAGTATTTT. Translation: CATSDPLAGKTDTQYF.

This clonotype is labeled medium-sized. The chain joins TRBV25-1 to TRBJ2-2, with D unclear. CDR1 is MGHDK and CDR2 is SYGVNS in the germline V gene. The CDR3 runs to 16 residues. V lost 5 bases to trimming and J lost 0 bases, with 13 bases between them. The CDR3 sequence: CASSLTGVANTGELFF. In DNA, the CDR3 is TGTGCCAGCAGTTTAACTGGGGTAGCGAACACCGGGGAGCTGTTTTTT.

This clonotype has a count of ten or more. The V gene is TRBV7-9, the J gene TRBJ2-7; TRBD1 agrees at 10 bases. CDR1 and CDR2 (germline): SEHNR, FQNEAQ (reference sequence). This CDR3 region has 14 residues. V dropped 5 bases and J dropped 5; count of bases not matched to a gene: 6. The CDR3 region has the DNA TGTGCCAGCAGCCCCCGGGACAGGGGCGACGAGCAGTACTTC. Amino acid sequence: CASSPRDRGDEQYF.

This clonotype is deemed medium-sized (0.01 to 0.1%). The genes are TRBV27 and TRBJ2-7; D assignment may be TRBD1 or TRBD2 (5 bases each). The CDR3 runs to 14 residues. Germline assignment: CDR1 MNHEY and CDR2 SMNVEV (reference sequence). V was trimmed by 6 bases and J by 3 bases, leaving 15 bases between them. CDR3 in DNA: TGTGCCAGCAGGCGAGCCGGGGCCGGCTACGAGCAGTACTTC. Translated: CASRRAGAGYEQYF.

This clonotype is termed medium-sized. The chain couples TRBV25-1 to TRBJ1-2; D uncertain. CDR1 MGHDK and CDR2 SYGVNS come from the germline V gene. This CDR3 contains 15 residues. V lost 6 bases, J lost 8 bases, and 22 bases lay in between. The CDR3 sequence is CASSLNRADAWGYTF. The CDR3 DNA is TGTGCCAGCAGCTTGAATAGGGCCGACGCCTGGGGCTACACCTTC.